This TCR beta chain was captured by sequencing in a study of siplizumab effects on memory and regulatory T cells. Study findings and constraints: Naive T cells looked more diverse than memory cells, and they looked like major contributors to the alloresponse. For siplizumab cultures, the suppressive function of their proliferating Tregs was not confirmed. Few alloreactive clones mapped to unstimulated subsets.

This clone was found a few times. Its antigen is not identified. Each sample had around 99,000 TCR templates assayed. Libraries were prepared by immunoSEQ multiplex PCR; TCRdb keeps only in-frame clonotypes and omits some of them. Among about 120,000 clones listed, 93% were seen once. This CDR3 region has 10 residues. Germline V gene data show CDR1 as SQVTM and CDR2 as ANQGSEA. The source of this sequence is a human donor in good health. The specimen was non-Treg CD4+ T cells sorted from blood. The chain links TRBV29-1 to TRBJ1-1, with a weak D call TRBD1 (6 bases). The CDR3 DNA follows: TGCCAAGGGGGATACACTGAAGCTTTCTTT. Protein: CQGGYTEAFF.